Sequencing of this T cell receptor beta chain was carried out in a study of T cell repertoires in cytomegalovirus infection. Trimming pared 1 base from V and 1 base from J, leaving 7 bases between. The CDR3 runs to 14 residues. Germline V gene data show CDR1 as MNHNY and CDR2 as SVGAGI (reference sequence). TCRdb independently ran MiXCR on the reads; one entry per CDR3 protein. The top ten hold less than 15% of the sample, which has 750,000 to 950,000 distinct CDR3 sequences, 25% to 30% seen once. To note about this clonotype: The target antigen is unknown.

The chain joins TRBV6-6 to TRBJ1-1, with unresolved D. The sequencing used cultured CD8+ T cells from PBMCs, collected from culture after CMV antigen stimulation. This clonotype was obtained from a human donor in good health (CMV status not recorded). Some clones in this sample may be carry-over from other donors' samples. The CDR3 bases are TGTGCCAGCAGTTACTTTGCAGAGAACACTGAAGCTTTCTTT. Amino acid sequence: CASSYFAENTEAFF.